The 19 T cell receptor beta chains presented below share a single source sample, sequenced in a study of beta chain features in type 1 diabetes. TCRB transcripts that were expressed got sequenced, as all of the isolated RNA had been reverse transcribed. The table came from immunoSEQ multiplex PCR; TCRdb's copy has only in-frame clones and leaves some out. The table includes some 300,000 clones, 8% detected once. What was sequenced was central memory CD4+ T cells from blood. These TCRs come from a woman aged 18-29 years in good health.

This clone turned up a few times. The rearrangement uses TRBV6-1 and TRBJ2-5, with TRBD2 matching 7 bases. The CDR3 length is 14 residues. The V segment lost 8 bases and the J segment 5 bases; nucleotides outside the gene matches: 11. Germline CDR1 and CDR2: MNHNS and SASEGT. In DNA form, the CDR3 reads TGTGCCAGCGGGGCTGAGGAGGGAGGGGAGACCCAGTACTTC. Protein sequence: CASGAEEGGETQYF.

This clone was seen a few times. The V gene is TRBV18, the J gene TRBJ2-3; D is undetermined. The germline V gene encodes CDR1 KGHSH and CDR2 LQKENI. The V end was cut by 0 bases, the J end by 3 bases, with 7 bases between. The CDR3 contains 14 residues. CDR3 coding DNA: TGTGCCAGCTCACCACCGGCCGGGACAGATACGCAGTATTTT. The encoded protein is CASSPPAGTDTQYF.

This clone was counted ten times or more. This rearrangement joins TRBV5-4 to TRBJ2-3; D gene uncertain. The germline V and J ends were trimmed by 2 bases and 1 base, with 8 bases remaining between them. Germline V gene data show CDR1 as SGHNT and CDR2 as YYREEE (reference sequence). This CDR3 spans 14 amino acids. The CDR3 nucleotides are TGTGCCAGCAGCTTCGGGCTGGGCACAGATACGCAGTATTTT. Its translation is CASSFGLGTDTQYF.

In its sample, this clone was seen a few times. The chain uses TRBV5-6 and TRBJ2-7; 9 bases are shared with TRBD2. This CDR3 is built from 15 residues. The germline V gene has CDR1 SGHDT and CDR2 YYEEEE. The V gene end was trimmed by 6 bases and the J gene end by 3 bases; junction bases not matched to a gene: 10. The CDR3 sequence is CASNYYPSGDYEQYV. CDR3 bases: TGTGCCAGCAACTACTACCCTAGCGGGGACTACGAGCAGTACGTC.

This clone showed up just a few times. V and J are TRBV5-4 and TRBJ2-2; D unresolved. CDR3 length: 14 residues. The ends were cut back, 4 bases at V and 0 bases at J, with 7 bases in the middle. Germline V gene sequence: CDR1 SGHNT, CDR2 YYREEE (reference sequence). The CDR3 DNA follows: TGTGCCAGCAGCCCACAGACGAACACCGGGGAGCTGTTTTTT. Translation gives CASSPQTNTGELFF.

V and J are TRBV5-4 and TRBJ2-5; 7 nucleotides align to TRBD2. The junction had 9 bases not matched to a gene; V was cut back by 4 bases and J by 6 bases. This CDR3 has 14 amino acids. Germline CDR1 reads SGHNT; CDR2 reads YYREEE (reference sequence). For the CDR3, the DNA is TGTGCCAGCAGCGCCTGGGAGGGCAGGCAGACCCAGTACTTC. The encoded protein is CASSAWEGRQTQYF.

This clone was recorded a few times. J is TRBJ1-1 and V is TRBV27; 8 bases fit TRBD1. This CDR3 is 17 amino acids long. From germline, CDR1 is MNHEY and CDR2 SMNVEV (reference sequence). V shed 3 bases, J shed 4 bases, and the junction held 13 bases outside the gene matches. CDR3 DNA: TGTGCCAGCAGTTTTACGGGGAGGACAGGGATGGGCACTGAAGCTTTCTTT. Protein: CASSFTGRTGMGTEAFF.

This clone was detected only once. The chain uses TRBV27 and TRBJ2-7, with 12 bases lining up with TRBD1. V was clipped by 6 bases and J by 3 bases; unmatched bases: 12. Germline CDR1 and CDR2: MNHEY and SMNVEV (reference sequence). The CDR3 is 17 amino acids. CDR3 in DNA: TGTGCCAGCAGGGGACAGGGGGCGGGGGGTTATTACTACGAGCAGTACTTC. This sequence encodes CASRGQGAGGYYYEQYF.

J is TRBJ2-2 and V is TRBV5-1, with D perhaps TRBD2 (6 bases). Germline lookup yields CDR1 SGHRS and CDR2 YFSETQ. The CDR3 is made up of 15 amino acids. The V gene lost 2 bases and the J gene lost 2 bases, with 10 bases spanning the gap. CDR3 residues: CASSLLAANTGELFF. The CDR3 DNA reads TGCGCCAGCAGCTTATTAGCGGCCAACACCGGGGAGCTGTTTTTT.

This clone has ten or more counts. This chain uses TRBV29-1 with TRBJ2-1; a possible D gene is TRBD1 (6 bases). CDR3 length: 15 residues. Germline V CDR1 and CDR2: SQVTM, ANQGSEA. Trimming took 3 bases from V and 6 from J, leaving 18 bases between them. This chain's CDR3 is CSVDGPGTRSNEQFF. Here the CDR3 DNA reads TGCAGCGTTGATGGGCCAGGGACACGTTCCAATGAGCAGTTCTTC.

This chain joins TRBV11-3 and TRBJ2-4; 8 bases map to TRBD2. V was pared by 1 base and J by 0 bases, with 2 bases of the junction left unmatched. Germline V gene data show CDR1 as SGHNT and CDR2 as YENEEA. CDR3 length: 16 residues. CDR3 DNA sequence: TGTGCCAGCAGCTTAGTGGCGGGAGGAGCCAAAAACATTCAGTACTTC. Protein: CASSLVAGGAKNIQYF. Full variable domain (rest looked up from reference TRBV11-3 and TRBJ2-4): EAGVVQSPRYKIIEKKQPVAFWCNPISGHNTLYWYLQNLGQGPELLIRYENEEAVDDSQLPKDRFSAERLKGVDSTLKIQPAELGDSAVYLCASSLVAGGAKNIQYFGAGTRLSVL.

There are a few counts of this clone. The V and J genes are TRBV30 and TRBJ2-3, with D unclear. The CDR3 runs to 13 residues. Per the germline V gene, CDR1 is GTSNPN and CDR2 is SVGIG (reference sequence). V lost 4 bases and J lost 4, with 12 bases in between. CDR3 protein: CAWIEAVSDTQYF. The CDR3 DNA reads as TGTGCCTGGATTGAGGCAGTGTCAGATACGCAGTATTTT.

The J gene is TRBJ2-2, the V gene TRBV7-8, with 15 bases lining up with TRBD2. Germline CDR1 is SGHVS and CDR2 is FQNEAQ. The CDR3 has 16 residues. V was pared by 5 bases and J by 7 bases, with 5 bases of the junction left unmatched. CDR3 in DNA: TGTGCCAGCAGCCCGGGACTAGCGGGAGGTCGCGGGGAGCTGTTTTTT. Translation: CASSPGLAGGRGELFF. Combining the CDR3 with reference TRBV7-8 and TRBJ2-2 gives the whole variable domain GAGVSQSPRYKVAKRGQDVALRCDPISGHVSLFWYQQALGQGPEFLTYFQNEAQLDKSGLPSDRFFAERPEGSVSTLKIQRTQQEDSAVYLCASSPGLAGGRGELFFGEGSRLTVL.

This clone was detected only a few times. The J gene is TRBJ1-2, the V gene TRBV25-1, with no clear D. This CDR3 region has 15 residues. The germline CDR1 and CDR2 sequences are MGHDK and SYGVNS. Trimming left V 5 bases short and J 2 bases short, with 15 bases between. The CDR3 protein is CASSFLMAVNYGYTF. CDR3 nucleotides: TGTGCCAGCAGTTTTCTTATGGCCGTAAACTATGGCTACACCTTC.

Only a few counts were recorded for this clone. This sequence joins TRBV7-2 and TRBJ1-2; possible D gene TRBD1, 5 bases. The germline CDR1 and CDR2 sequences are SGHTA and FQGNSA. The CDR3 sequence is 16 residues long. V lost 7 bases and J lost 0, with 18 bases in between. The CDR3 region is CASTVDSLNPNYGYTF. The CDR3 nucleotides read TGTGCCAGCACCGTTGACAGCCTAAACCCTAACTATGGCTACACCTTC.

The V and J genes are TRBV18 and TRBJ2-7; 7 nucleotides agree with TRBD1. The J segment lost 3 bases and the V segment lost 3 bases, leaving 5 bases of the junction unmatched. This CDR3 is 14 amino acids long. CDR1 is KGHSH, CDR2 LQKENI, per germline. DNA of the CDR3: TGTGCCAGCTCACCGGGACAGTGGATCTACGAGCAGTACTTC. Residues: CASSPGQWIYEQYF.

The table lists this clone with a few counts. This chain uses TRBV18 with TRBJ1-1; D unresolved. Germline CDR1 and CDR2: KGHSH and LQKENI. This CDR3 has 14 amino acids. Trimming took off 5 bases at V and 1 base at J, with 11 bases between the two ends. The CDR3 protein is CASSTPTGNTEAFF. DNA of the CDR3: TGTGCCAGCTCAACGCCGACCGGGAACACTGAAGCTTTCTTT.

This clone was counted a few times. The J gene is TRBJ2-7, the V gene TRBV14; 7 nucleotides match TRBD1. CDR3 length: 14 residues. Germline CDR1 SGHDN, CDR2 FVKESK. Unmatched junction bases numbered 7, after V lost 1 base and J lost 7 bases. The CDR3 DNA is TGTGCCAGCAGCCAAGTGTTGAGGGGGCGAGAGCAGTACTTC. This codes for CASSQVLRGREQYF.

The table lists this clone with a few counts. This chain links TRBV6-5 with TRBJ2-5, with TRBD1 matching over 8 bases. V lost 4 bases and J lost 4; bases outside the gene matches: 5. CDR1 MNHEY and CDR2 SVGAGI come from the germline V gene. The CDR3 totals 14 residues. CDR3 nucleotide sequence: TGTGCCAGCAGTTTGACAGGGGAAGGAGAGACCCAGTACTTC. Translating it yields CASSLTGEGETQYF.